This T cell receptor (beta chain) was observed in a study of T cell responses to AZD1222 COVID-19 vaccine. Trimming took 6 bases from V and 0 from J, leaving 12 bases between them. This CDR3 region has 14 residues. Germline V CDR1 and CDR2: SQVTM, ANQGSEA. Study-level results: Clonal diversity was possibly underestimated, and white British individuals and females predominated among donors. Elevations in Spike-specific TCR breadth and depth followed administration of two AZD1222 doses. Baseline seropositivity occurred in only a handful of AZD1222 recipients. Reportedly, close to half of spike-specific TCRs are directed against unmutated variant regions.

TCRdb's copy holds only in-frame clones and misses some; the assay was immunoSEQ multiplex PCR. The sample consists of about 120,000 clones, more than 70% of them appearing once. Regarding this clone: Its target is unknown.

This receptor was obtained from an adult who received the AZD1222 COVID-19 vaccine. This material consisted of peripheral blood, taken 28 days after the second AZD1222 dose. The chain carries TRBV29-1 and TRBJ1-3, with D possibly TRBD1 on 5 matching bases. The CDR3 DNA reads TGCAGCGTCGTGCCGGGGCACTCTGGAAACACCATATATTTT. Translation gives CSVVPGHSGNTIYF.